This TCR beta chain is from a study of shared T cell receptors in the human thymus. The method was immunoSEQ multiplex PCR; TCRdb's version includes in-frame clones alone and lacks a portion of them. The repertoire holds about 660,000 clones, about 90% seen once, with 0.0094% in the top ten. The germline V gene has CDR1 PRHDT and CDR2 FYEKMQ (reference sequence). The V segment lost 5 bases and the J segment 0 bases; nucleotides outside the gene matches: 15. The CDR3 is made up of 20 amino acids. This same sample was also taken into another study, of human thymus T cells.

The sequence derives from a boy under three years old with a congenital heart defect. The chain couples TRBV13 to TRBJ2-7, with 14 bases identical to TRBD2. The specimen was thymocytes. The chain's CDR3 is CASSLQSGGLAGESSYEQYF. The CDR3 DNA is TGTGCCAGCAGCCTCCAATCGGGGGGACTAGCGGGAGAGAGCTCCTACGAGCAGTACTTC.